These T cell receptor beta chains were read from a single sample in a study of blood T cell repertoires in COVID-19. The method was immunoSEQ multiplex PCR; TCRdb's version includes in-frame clones alone and lacks a portion of them. The sample holds 250,000 or so clones; around nine tenths are singletons and the top ten take about 3.1%. Sequencing was carried out using PBMCs or T cells enriched from blood (not recorded which). These receptors all come from a woman in her thirties or forties who had been exposed to COVID-19. Both conserved end residues are part of each CDR3. Fields, in order: J gene, D gene, V gene, clone size, CDR3 DNA, CDR3 protein. A D gene is named only where the DNA matches it firmly. Clone size is shown for a subset of rows, as once, few, many or a class of expanded clone.

j_gene: TRBJ2-5; d_gene: TRBD2; v_gene: TRBV19; abundance: .; CDR3nt: TGTGCCAGTAGTACATTGCCTCGTGACACGGGGGGACGAGAGACCCAGTACTTC; CDR3aa: CASSTLPRDTGGRETQYF
j_gene: TRBJ2-5; d_gene: .; v_gene: TRBV3-1/TRBV3-2; abundance: .; CDR3nt: TGTGCCAGCAGCCTCCGAGCGGGGACCCAGTACTTC; CDR3aa: CASSLRAGTQYF
j_gene: TRBJ1-2; d_gene: .; v_gene: TRBV5-6; abundance: .; CDR3nt: TGTGCCAGCAGCTTTCAGAGCGACTATGGCTACACCTTC; CDR3aa: CASSFQSDYGYTF
j_gene: TRBJ1-1; d_gene: TRBD1; v_gene: TRBV4-2; abundance: .; CDR3nt: TGTGCCAGCAGCCAGGGACAGGGGGAGATCACCGGAAAAACTGAAGCTTTCTTT; CDR3aa: CASSQGQGEITGKTEAFF
j_gene: TRBJ2-1; d_gene: TRBD1; v_gene: TRBV24-1; abundance: .; CDR3nt: TGTGCCACCAGAGCACAGGGGCTCTCCAATGAGCAGTTCTTC; CDR3aa: CATRAQGLSNEQFF
j_gene: TRBJ2-7; d_gene: TRBD1; v_gene: TRBV4-1; abundance: few; CDR3nt: TGCGCCAGCAGCCAACCGGGACAGGGTAGGACCTACGAGCAGTACTTC; CDR3aa: CASSQPGQGRTYEQYF
j_gene: TRBJ2-5; d_gene: TRBD2; v_gene: TRBV25-1; abundance: .; CDR3nt: TGTGCCAGCTCACGGGGGGGCCGGGAGACCCAGTACTTC; CDR3aa: CASSRGGRETQYF
j_gene: TRBJ2-1; d_gene: TRBD2; v_gene: TRBV27; abundance: few; CDR3nt: TGTGCCAGCACCCCACTAGCGGGGGGGCCATCGGACAATGAGCAGTTCTTC; CDR3aa: CASTPLAGGPSDNEQFF
j_gene: TRBJ1-2; d_gene: TRBD1; v_gene: TRBV7-9; abundance: .; CDR3nt: TGTGCCAGCAGCTTAAGGGGACAGCTCTATGGCTACACCTTC; CDR3aa: CASSLRGQLYGYTF
j_gene: TRBJ2-4; d_gene: .; v_gene: TRBV7-9; abundance: .; CDR3nt: TGTGCCAGCAGCTTAGACACTACAGCCAAAAACATTCAGTACTTC; CDR3aa: CASSLDTTAKNIQYF
j_gene: TRBJ1-2; d_gene: .; v_gene: TRBV19; abundance: .; CDR3nt: TGTGCCAGTAGTTCCTCTTATGGCTACACCTTC; CDR3aa: CASSSSYGYTF
j_gene: TRBJ2-5; d_gene: .; v_gene: TRBV5-1; abundance: .; CDR3nt: TGCGCCAGCAGCCCCACTGAGGGGACCCAGTACTTC; CDR3aa: CASSPTEGTQYF
j_gene: TRBJ1-2; d_gene: .; v_gene: TRBV28; abundance: .; CDR3nt: TGTGCCAGCAGTCTGCTATATGGCTACACCTTC; CDR3aa: CASSLLYGYTF
j_gene: TRBJ2-2; d_gene: TRBD2; v_gene: TRBV7-6; abundance: .; CDR3nt: TGTGCCAGCAGCCCCGTTCAGGTAGCGGGGGGGAGCACCGGGGAGCTGTTTTTT; CDR3aa: CASSPVQVAGGSTGELFF
j_gene: TRBJ1-5; d_gene: .; v_gene: TRBV7-9; abundance: .; CDR3nt: TGTGCCAGCAGCTTAGCGACAGTAGTTGCAAATCAGCCCCAGCATTTT; CDR3aa: CASSLATVVANQPQHF
j_gene: TRBJ1-5; d_gene: TRBD1; v_gene: TRBV2; abundance: .; CDR3nt: TGTGCCAGCAGTCGCGACAGGGGGGGAGGCAATCAGCCCCAGCATTTT; CDR3aa: CASSRDRGGGNQPQHF
j_gene: TRBJ2-1; d_gene: .; v_gene: TRBV19; abundance: .; CDR3nt: TGTGCCAGTAGAAGGGGGAATGAGCAGTTCTTC; CDR3aa: CASRRGNEQFF
j_gene: TRBJ2-7; d_gene: TRBD1; v_gene: TRBV18; abundance: .; CDR3nt: TGTGCCAGCTCCACCGGGACAGAGATTTACGAGCAGTACTTC; CDR3aa: CASSTGTEIYEQYF
j_gene: TRBJ1-1; d_gene: .; v_gene: TRBV19; abundance: .; CDR3nt: TGTGCCAGTAGTATGGCGGTAAGGGGCGAAGAAGCTTTCTTT; CDR3aa: CASSMAVRGEEAFF
j_gene: TRBJ2-1; d_gene: .; v_gene: TRBV7-9; abundance: .; CDR3nt: TGTGCCAGCAGCCTCGGGTCCGCCTCCGGTGAGCAGTTCTTC; CDR3aa: CASSLGSASGEQFF
j_gene: TRBJ1-5; d_gene: TRBD1; v_gene: TRBV5-1; abundance: few; CDR3nt: TGCGCCAGCAGCCCGGGACAGCCCAATCAGCCCCAGCATTTT; CDR3aa: CASSPGQPNQPQHF